The 28 T cell receptor beta chains listed next were all sequenced from one sample in a study of blood T cells in healthy people across ages. For the second PCR, which ran for about 6 to 11 cycles, a sample-barcoded 5' primer and a J-beta primer mix were used. A single record per CDR3 protein comes from TCRdb applying MiXCR to the 5' RACE reads. Of roughly 2 million distinct CDR3 sequences listed, 49% were seen once; the top ten hold more than 2%. The specimen was blood. Receptors were obtained from a middle-aged woman in good health.

The V call is TRBV29-1, the J call TRBJ2-5; 7 nucleotides align to TRBD1. CDR3 length: 12 amino acids. Germline V gene sequence: CDR1 SQVTM, CDR2 ANQGSEA. V was pared by 8 bases and J by 5 bases, with 8 bases of the junction left unmatched. CDR3 nucleotides: TGCAGCTTCCGGACAGGAGAGGAGACCCAGTACTTC. This codes for CSFRTGEETQYF.

V and J are TRBV20-1 and TRBJ1-4, with D possibly being TRBD1 (5 bases). Germline CDR1 DFQATT, CDR2 SNEGSKA (reference sequence). CDR3 length equals 13 residues. V was cut by 6 bases and J by 4 bases, with 12 bases left in between. The DNA of the CDR3 is TGCAGTGCCACCGGGACCCTTAATGAAAAACTGTTTTTT. It encodes CSATGTLNEKLFF.

CDR3 residues: CASSPGGSLNEQFF. The CDR3 DNA sequence: TGTGCCAGCAGTCCGGGGGGGTCTCTCAATGAGCAGTTCTTC. The chain employs TRBV6-2 or TRBV6-3 and TRBJ2-1, with 8 bases fitting TRBD2. With 5 bases clipped from V and 6 bases from J, the junction kept 6 bases outside the gene matches. The CDR3 totals 14 residues. Looked up from germline, CDR1 is MNHEY and CDR2 is SVGEGT.

This chain uses TRBV7-2 with TRBJ1-6; the D gene is possibly TRBD1 (6 bases). This CDR3 contains 16 residues. Germline CDR1 SGHTA, CDR2 FQGNSA. The V end lost 0 bases, the J end lost 4 bases, and 10 bases lay between the germline ends. CDR3 sequence: CASSLADSRYNSPLHF. For the CDR3, the DNA is TGTGCCAGCAGCTTAGCGGACAGCAGATATAATTCACCCCTCCACTTT. Supplemented by reference TRBV7-2 and TRBJ1-6, the full variable domain reads GAGVSQSPSNKVTEKGKDVELRCDPISGHTALYWYRQSLGQGLEFLIYFQGNSAPDKSGLPSDRFSAERTGGSVSTLTIQRTQQEDSAVYLCASSLADSRYNSPLHFGNGTRLTVT.

A few counts support this clonotype. This chain uses TRBV10-3 with TRBJ2-7; possibly TRBD2 for D (5 bases). Germline CDR1 ENHRY, CDR2 SYGVKD. This CDR3 spans 12 amino acids. The ends were cut back, 8 bases at V and 1 base at J, with 9 bases in the middle. CDR3 bases: TGTGCCATCGGTAGGACTTCCTACGAGCAGTACTTC. Residues: CAIGRTSYEQYF.

This sequence joins TRBV12-3 or TRBV12-4 and TRBJ2-2, with a tentative D call TRBD2 (5 bases). V lost 3 bases and J lost 7, with 12 bases in between. The CDR3 is made up of 14 amino acids. The CDR3 DNA reads TGTGCCAGCAGTTTTTCGGGGTTTATCGGGGAGCTGTTTTTT. Encoded protein: CASSFSGFIGELFF.

V gene TRBV3-1 combines with J gene TRBJ2-4, with TRBD2 identical over 14 bases. Germline V gene sequence: CDR1 LGHDT, CDR2 YNNKEL (reference sequence). The trim removed 3 bases at V and 3 bases at J, leaving 4 bases unmatched. This CDR3 region has 17 residues. CDR3 sequence reads: CASSQGLAGEDKNIQYF. The CDR3 DNA sequence: TGTGCCAGCAGCCAGGGACTAGCGGGGGAGGACAAAAACATTCAGTACTTC.

In this sample, this clonotype turned up a few times. The V and J genes are TRBV5-1 and TRBJ2-5; 9 bases map to TRBD2. CDR1 and CDR2 (germline): SGHRS, YFSETQ. V shed 4 bases, J shed 0 bases, and the junction held 7 bases outside the gene matches. This CDR3 spans 16 amino acids. Here the CDR3 reads CASSDGTSRYQETQYF. The CDR3 DNA reads TGCGCCAGCAGCGACGGGACTAGCAGGTACCAAGAGACCCAGTACTTC.

The chain is built from TRBV4-1 and TRBJ2-7, with unresolved D. CDR3 size: 15 residues. V lost 1 base and J 2 bases, leaving 12 bases between the germline ends. Germline lookup yields CDR1 MGHRA and CDR2 YSYEKL. In DNA, the CDR3 is TGCGCCAGCAGCCAAGCACCACGCCAAGCCTACGAGCAGTACTTC. Amino acid sequence: CASSQAPRQAYEQYF.

The V gene is TRBV10-2, the J gene TRBJ1-6; no clear D gene. CDR1 is WSHSY, CDR2 SAAADI, per germline. The CDR3 sequence is 15 residues long. Trimming removed 6 bases at V and 0 bases at J, with 9 bases between. CDR3 DNA sequence: TGCGCCAGCAGCGACTCGGACTCCTATAATTCACCCCTCCACTTT. Amino acids: CASSDSDSYNSPLHF.

Regarding this clonotype: An end of the junction does not agree with germline; a read error may underlie this. V and J are TRBV5-5 and TRBJ2-3; 7 bases align to TRBD1. There are 14 residues in the CDR3. Germline CDR1 reads SGHKS; CDR2 reads YYEKEE (reference sequence). The CDR3 DNA is TGTGCCAGTTTTAAACAGGGGCCCACAGATACGCGGTATTTT. Its translation is CASFKQGPTDTRYF. Full variable domain (rest looked up from reference TRBV5-5 and TRBJ2-3): DAGVTQSPTHLIKTRGQQVTLRCSPISGHKSVSWYQQVLGQGPQFIFQYYEKEERGRGNFPDRFSARQFPNYSSELNVNALLLGDSALYLCASFKQGPTDTRYFGPGTRLTVL.

As for this clonotype: A read error may account for a junction end that differs from germline. The V and J genes are TRBV6-5 and TRBJ1-6; TRBD1 agrees at 8 bases. Germline-derived CDR1 and CDR2 are MNHEY and SVGAGI. The CDR3 spans 18 residues. This CDR3 reads CVSSYSTQGASYNSPLHF. CDR3 nucleotide sequence: TGTGTCAGCAGTTACTCAACCCAGGGGGCGTCCTATAATTCACCCCTCCACTTT.

The chain combines TRBV6-1 with TRBJ2-7; 7 positions match TRBD1. Trimming at V came to 2 bases and at J to 0 bases, leaving 7 bases not matched to a gene. This CDR3 comprises 16 residues. Germline V lookup: CDR1 MNHNS, CDR2 SASEGT. This CDR3 is CASSEIGQASSYEQYF. The CDR3 DNA is TGTGCCAGCAGTGAAATCGGACAGGCTAGCTCCTACGAGCAGTACTTC.

Only a few counts were recorded for this clonotype. At one end the junction does not follow the germline gene, possibly because of a read error. The CDR3, as DNA: TGTGCCATCAGTGGGGGACAGGGAGCCAAAAACATTCAGTACTTC. Its translation: CAISGGQGAKNIQYF. The V gene is TRBV6-6, the J gene TRBJ2-4; 9 nucleotides line up with TRBD1. In germline, CDR1 is MNHNY, CDR2 SVGAGI (reference sequence). The CDR3 is 15 amino acids.

V and J are TRBV29-1 and TRBJ2-5; 7 bases line up with TRBD2. This CDR3 comprises 16 residues. The germline V gene encodes CDR1 SQVTM and CDR2 ANQGSEA. Trimming at V came to 1 base and at J to 4 bases, leaving 12 bases not matched to a gene. The CDR3 spells CSVEGERAGNTETQYF. The CDR3 nucleotides read TGCAGCGTTGAAGGGGAGCGAGCGGGGAACACAGAGACCCAGTACTTC.

In this sample, this clonotype turned up a few times. The chain combines TRBV6-2 or TRBV6-3 with TRBJ2-5; D is unresolved. V lost 2 bases to trimming and J lost 0 bases, with 13 bases between them. This CDR3 region has 16 residues. Germline CDR1 reads MNHEY; CDR2 reads SVGEGT. CDR3 nucleotides: TGTGCCAGCAGTTACCGAAAGACTGGATACCAAGAGACCCAGTACTTC. This sequence encodes CASSYRKTGYQETQYF.

This clonotype was seen a few times. The chain carries TRBV29-1 and TRBJ1-2, with D unresolved. Germline V gives CDR1 SQVTM, CDR2 ANQGSEA. V was clipped by 4 bases and J by 2 bases, with 8 bases between them. The CDR3 is 12 residues long. CDR3 DNA: TGCAGCGTTGGCGAGACGAACTATGGCTACACCTTC. Protein sequence: CSVGETNYGYTF.

This clonotype was observed a handful of times. This rearrangement joins TRBV11-2 to TRBJ1-5, with 8 bases that match TRBD1. Germline lookup yields CDR1 SGHAT and CDR2 FQNNGV. This CDR3 contains 15 residues. V was pared by 3 bases and J by 3 bases, with 4 bases of the junction left unmatched. The CDR3 protein is CASSFDRGYNQPQHF. CDR3 coding DNA: TGTGCCAGCAGCTTCGACAGGGGCTACAATCAGCCCCAGCATTTT. Full variable domain (missing parts from reference TRBV11-2 and TRBJ1-5): EAGVAQSPRYKIIEKRQSVAFWCNPISGHATLYWYQQILGQGPKLLIQFQNNGVVDDSQLPKDRFSAERLKGVDSTLKIQPAKLEDSAVYLCASSFDRGYNQPQHFGDGTRLSIL.

V gene TRBV29-1 combines with J gene TRBJ2-2, with D uncertain. CDR3 length equals 12 residues. The germline gives CDR1 SQVTM, CDR2 ANQGSEA. V lost 1 base, J lost 6 bases, and 6 bases lay in between. The CDR3 DNA is TGCAGCGTTGAAGGGAATTCCGGGGAGCTGTTTTTT. This translates into CSVEGNSGELFF.

The CDR3 protein is CASREGRAGGPETQYF. The DNA for the CDR3 is TGTGCCAGCAGAGAGGGACGAGCGGGGGGGCCGGAGACCCAGTACTTC. J is TRBJ2-5 and V is TRBV7-2; 10 bases fit TRBD2. V dropped 6 bases and J dropped 5; count of bases not matched to a gene: 12. Germline CDR1 reads SGHTA; CDR2 reads FQGNSA. The CDR3 spans 16 residues.

The genes are TRBV19 and TRBJ2-1; 8 bases line up with TRBD2. This CDR3 contains 17 residues. Germline trimming cut 1 base from V and 2 bases from J; bases unmatched to any gene: 7. Per germline, CDR1 LNHDA and CDR2 SQIVND (reference sequence). CDR3 sequence (DNA): TGTGCCAGTAGTATAGCGGGAAGCGGGGGCCCCTACAATGAGCAGTTCTTC. As protein: CASSIAGSGGPYNEQFF. The full variable domain, rest sourced from reference TRBV19 and TRBJ2-1, is DGGITQSPKYLFRKEGQNVTLSCEQNLNHDAMYWYRQDPGQGLRLIYYSQIVNDFQKGDIAEGYSVSREKKESFPLTVTSAQKNPTAFYLCASSIAGSGGPYNEQFFGPGTRLTVL.

The chain uses TRBV9 and TRBJ1-1, with 8 bases matching TRBD1. Germline V gives CDR1 SGDLS, CDR2 YYNGEE. V trimming: 4 bases; J trimming: 5 bases; junction bases outside the gene matches: 10. The length of the CDR3 is 15 residues. The CDR3 is CASSPNRGERTEAFF. The CDR3 coding sequence is TGTGCCAGCAGCCCCAACAGGGGGGAGAGGACTGAAGCTTTCTTT. The full variable domain, its missing parts supplied by reference TRBV9 and TRBJ1-1, is DSGVTQTPKHLITATGQRVTLRCSPRSGDLSVYWYQQSLDQGLQFLIQYYNGEERAKGNILERFSAQQFPDLHSELNLSSLELGDSALYFCASSPNRGERTEAFFGQGTRLTVV.

This clonotype has more than one count but fewer than ten. The chain has TRBV20-1 and TRBJ2-7, with 8 bases aligning to TRBD2. V trimming: 3 bases; J trimming: 10 bases; junction bases outside the gene matches: 11. There are 13 residues in the CDR3. Germline values: CDR1 DFQATT, CDR2 SNEGSKA (reference sequence). The CDR3 DNA reads as TGCAGTGCTAGGATAGCGGGGATAGAATACCAGTACTTC. It translates to CSARIAGIEYQYF.

The V and J genes are TRBV7-6 and TRBJ2-3; D not resolved. Germline CDR1 reads SGHVS; CDR2 reads FNYEAQ. V was trimmed by 8 bases and J by 3 bases, leaving 9 bases between them. The CDR3 has 12 residues. In DNA, the CDR3 is TGTGCCAGCGGCCGGGCGACAGATACGCAGTATTTT. It codes for CASGRATDTQYF.

This clonotype appeared a single time. CDR3 DNA: TGTGCCACCCAACAGGGAGTGCGCGGCTACACCTTC. Protein product: CATQQGVRGYTF. This chain links TRBV6-5 with TRBJ1-2; D perhaps matches TRBD1 (6 bases). V was cut by 10 bases and J by 8 bases, with 17 bases left in between. Germline V gives CDR1 MNHEY, CDR2 SVGAGI. CDR3 length: 12 residues.

This chain connects TRBV11-2 to TRBJ1-1; D ambiguous. Germline CDR1 reads SGHAT; CDR2 reads FQNNGV. This CDR3 has 14 amino acids. V dropped 6 bases and J dropped 8 bases, with 19 bases sitting between them. CDR3 DNA sequence: TGTGCCAGCAGTCCCACCACATGGGAAAGGGAAGCTTTCTTT. As protein: CASSPTTWEREAFF. Full variable domain (missing parts from reference TRBV11-2 and TRBJ1-1): EAGVAQSPRYKIIEKRQSVAFWCNPISGHATLYWYQQILGQGPKLLIQFQNNGVVDDSQLPKDRFSAERLKGVDSTLKIQPAKLEDSAVYLCASSPTTWEREAFFGQGTRLTVV.

This clonotype was detected only a few times. V is TRBV6-2 or TRBV6-3 and J is TRBJ2-1; 9 nucleotides match TRBD1. Germline V gives CDR1 MNHEY, CDR2 SVGEGT. The length of the CDR3 is 14 residues. J gave up 7 bases and V 4 bases, and 5 bases lay outside the gene matches. Written as DNA, the CDR3 is TGTGCCAGCAGTTTGTTCGGGACAGGGAATGAGCAGTTCTTC. Its protein is CASSLFGTGNEQFF.

This clonotype was seen only a few times. The chain carries TRBV6-5 and TRBJ1-1; D is ambiguous. Germline V lookup: CDR1 MNHEY, CDR2 SVGAGI. Deletions cut 0 bases from V and 1 base from J, with 9 bases between. The CDR3 contains 15 residues. In DNA form, the CDR3 reads TGTGCCAGCAGTTACTCTGGAATCGCGAACACTGAAGCTTTCTTT. The encoded protein is CASSYSGIANTEAFF.